The 5 T cell receptor beta chains reported below all come from one sample, sequenced in a study of blood T cell repertoires in COVID-19. Clones were sequenced by immunoSEQ multiplex PCR, and TCRdb holds only the in-frame ones, with some missing. The sample contains over 150,000 clones, roughly 86% of which appear only once. The sequenced material came from peripheral blood. These receptors were collected from a woman aged 60 to 75 who had recovered from COVID-19.

The chain employs TRBV28 and TRBJ2-1, with 7 positions matching TRBD2. The V gene end was trimmed by 7 bases and the J gene end by 3 bases; junction bases not matched to a gene: 3. This CDR3 is built from 13 residues. Per germline, CDR1 MDHEN and CDR2 SYDVKM. CDR3 in DNA: TGTGCCAGCATTGGCGGGAGCTACAATGAGCAGTTCTTC. It specifies CASIGGSYNEQFF.

The gene calls are TRBV5-4 and TRBJ2-1, with 7 bases that match TRBD1. This CDR3 comprises 15 residues. The J segment lost 4 bases and the V segment lost 3 bases, leaving 7 bases of the junction unmatched. Germline loops: CDR1 SGHNT, CDR2 YYREEE (reference sequence). CDR3 sequence: CASSSSTGTYNEQFF. The CDR3 nucleotides are TGTGCCAGCAGCTCATCGACAGGGACATACAATGAGCAGTTCTTC. Full variable domain (remainder filled in from reference TRBV5-4 and TRBJ2-1): ETGVTQSPTHLIKTRGQQVTLRCSSQSGHNTVSWYQQALGQGPQFIFQYYREEENGRGNFPPRFSGLQFPNYSSELNVNALELDDSALYLCASSSSTGTYNEQFFGPGTRLTVL.

This clone was detected only once. The CDR3 nucleotides read TGTGCCAGTAGTATGTACGGAGAGTCACCCCTCCACTTT. This translates into CASSMYGESPLHF. This chain uses TRBV19 with TRBJ1-6, with no clear D. V was pared by 3 bases and J by 10 bases, with 10 bases between. CDR3 length: 13 residues. CDR1 is LNHDA, CDR2 SQIVND, per germline (reference sequence).

V gene TRBV19 combines with J gene TRBJ2-7, with D possibly TRBD1 on 5 matching bases. Trimming pared 3 bases from V and 9 bases from J, leaving 18 bases between. CDR1 and CDR2 (germline): LNHDA, SQIVND (reference sequence). This CDR3 is built from 14 residues. The CDR3 loop is CASSIRAGITVQYF. CDR3 bases: TGTGCCAGTAGTATTAGGGCAGGGATAACGGTGCAGTACTTC.

This clone was observed a single time. The chain couples TRBV28 to TRBJ1-4; TRBD1 is a possible D gene (6 bases). V lost 5 bases to trimming and J lost 5 bases, with 15 bases between them. The CDR3 contains 15 residues. Germline CDR1 and CDR2: MDHEN and SYDVKM. CDR3 bases: TGTGCCAGCAGTGCCCTCACAGGGAGCAATGAAAAACTGTTTTTT. This translates into CASSALTGSNEKLFF.